Detailed here is one T cell receptor beta chain. The data were taken from a study of T cell responses to AZD1222 COVID-19 vaccine. Clones were sequenced by immunoSEQ multiplex PCR, and TCRdb holds only the in-frame ones, with some missing. The sample includes about 140,000 clones, about 91% of them seen just once. This CDR3 region has 14 residues. Germline V gives CDR1 SGHRS, CDR2 YFSETQ. The V gene end was trimmed by 4 bases and the J gene end by 2 bases; junction bases not matched to a gene: 5. The origin of this receptor is an adult who received the AZD1222 COVID-19 vaccine. The specimen comprised peripheral blood, sampled 28 days after the second AZD1222 dose. The rearrangement links TRBV5-1 to TRBJ1-2; 7 bases fit TRBD1. In DNA, the CDR3 is TGCGCCAGCAGCGAAGGGACAGTGAACTATGGCTACACCTTC. Its protein product is CASSEGTVNYGYTF. Using reference TRBV5-1 and TRBJ1-2 for the parts outside the CDR3, the full variable domain is KAGVTQTPRYLIKTRGQQVTLSCSPISGHRSVSWYQQTPGQGLQFLFEYFSETQRNKGNFPGRFSGRQFSNSRSEMNVSTLELGDSALYLCASSEGTVNYGYTFGSGTRLTVV.